One and the same sample provided the 9 T cell receptor beta chains below, sequenced in a study of graft-versus-host responses after intestinal transplantation. Profiled with immunoSEQ multiplex PCR; TCRdb holds only in-frame clones, not every one. The table includes under 7,500 clones, roughly four fifths detected once. From the graft tissue, intraepithelial and lamina propria lymphocytes were released through processing. This material consisted of ileum tissue, taken 307 days after intestinal transplant. These receptors were obtained from a human patient who received an intestinal transplant, so some T cells may come from the graft donor.

This chain joins TRBV7-6 and TRBJ1-2; TRBD1 agrees at 7 bases. Unmatched junction bases numbered 5, after V lost 3 bases and J lost 1 base. The CDR3 has 15 amino acids. Germline lookup yields CDR1 SGHVS and CDR2 FNYEAQ. CDR3 DNA: TGTGCCAGCAGCTTGTGGGACAGCGTTAACTATGGCTACACCTTC. Protein: CASSLWDSVNYGYTF.

This rearrangement joins TRBV5-3 to TRBJ2-5; D might be TRBD1 (5 bases). TRBV5-3 is placed among ORFs of uncertain function. This CDR3 has 14 residues. Trimming took off 5 bases at V and 3 bases at J, with 14 bases between the two ends. CDR3 region: CARRKDTIKETQYF. The CDR3 DNA follows: TGTGCCAGAAGGAAGGACACGATAAAAGAGACCCAGTACTTC.

J is TRBJ1-4 and V is TRBV6-1, with D unresolved. Trimming pared 0 bases from V and 3 bases from J, leaving 11 bases between. CDR3 length equals 16 residues. Germline V gene lookup returns CDR1 MNHNS and CDR2 SASEGT. The CDR3 protein is CASSEAASRANEKLFF. The DNA for the CDR3 is TGTGCCAGCAGTGAAGCGGCGTCAAGAGCTAATGAAAAACTGTTTTTT.

The chain couples TRBV2 to TRBJ2-7, with 8 nucleotides matching TRBD2. Per germline, CDR1 SNHLY and CDR2 FYNNEI. The CDR3 length is 14 residues. V dropped 3 bases and J dropped 8; count of bases not matched to a gene: 9. The CDR3 is CASSDEVGRAKQYF. The CDR3, as DNA: TGTGCCAGCAGTGACGAGGTCGGGAGGGCAAAGCAGTACTTC.

The gene calls are TRBV6-6 and TRBJ1-5, with D hard to call. The CDR3 has 13 amino acids. Trimming removed 6 bases at V and 0 bases at J, with 6 bases between. Germline V gene sequence: CDR1 MNHNY, CDR2 SVGAGI (reference sequence). CDR3 amino acids: CASSPYSNQPQHF. CDR3 coding DNA: TGTGCCAGCAGCCCCTATAGCAATCAGCCCCAGCATTTT.

The V gene is TRBV2, the J gene TRBJ2-4; TRBD1 agrees at 11 bases. The CDR3 length is 15 residues. The V gene end was trimmed by 2 bases and the J gene end by 9 bases; junction bases not matched to a gene: 6. Germline V gives CDR1 SNHLY, CDR2 FYNNEI. CDR3 bases: TGTGCCAGCAGTGAATTGGGGACAGGGGGGACCATTCAGTACTTC. Its translation is CASSELGTGGTIQYF.

V usage is TRBV2 and J usage is TRBJ1-5; possible D gene TRBD1, 5 bases. The germline V gene has CDR1 SNHLY and CDR2 FYNNEI. This CDR3 comprises 13 residues. V was clipped by 7 bases and J by 6 bases, with 13 bases between them. CDR3 in DNA: TGTGCCAGCACAACCAGGGTGTGTCAGCCCCAGCATTTT. This codes for CASTTRVCQPQHF.

The rearrangement joins TRBV28 to TRBJ2-2; 9 nucleotides line up with TRBD2. The V and J ends lost 7 bases and 6 bases, in that order; junction bases with no gene match: 9. Germline CDR1 MDHEN, CDR2 SYDVKM. This CDR3 is 15 amino acids long. The CDR3 loop reads CASTPSGTSSGELFF. CDR3 in DNA: TGTGCCAGCACCCCCTCCGGGACTAGCTCCGGGGAGCTGTTTTTT.

V is TRBV25-1 and J is TRBJ2-1; 11 nucleotides match TRBD2. Per the germline V gene, CDR1 is MGHDK and CDR2 is SYGVNS. This CDR3 is built from 14 residues. J gave up 4 bases and V 6 bases, and 2 bases lay outside the gene matches. The CDR3 sequence: CASRIAGGYNEQFF. Here the CDR3 DNA reads TGTGCCAGCAGGATAGCGGGGGGGTACAATGAGCAGTTCTTC. The full variable domain, in which reference TRBV25-1 and TRBJ2-1 provide the parts outside the CDR3, is EADIYQTPRYLVIGTGKKITLECSQTMGHDKMYWYQQDPGMELHLIHYSYGVNSTEKGDLSSESTVSRIRTEHFPLTLESARPSHTSQYLCASRIAGGYNEQFFGPGTRLTVL.